Each of the 3 T cell receptor beta chains below was sequenced from the same sample in a study of cytomegalovirus exposure and HLA in healthy donors (dated by TCRdb to about 2017). The library relied on the immunoSEQ multiplex PCR assay. For the multiplex PCR, a mixture combining 60 forward primers for TCR Vbeta segments and 13 reverse primers for TCR Jbeta segments was used. In its TCRdb copy, this immuneACCESS table keeps in-frame sequences only and misses some clones. Where compared with another copy, unresolved V genes explain less than half of these, and the others have no known cause. The sample's table lists a count of 140,000 or so clones. More than 0.8% of the sample lies in the top ten. Specimen: PBMCs. These receptors all stem from a male donor in good health and CMV-seronegative.

V usage is TRBV7-9 and J usage is TRBJ2-5, with 7 bases lining up with TRBD1. Trimming removed 2 bases from V and 4 bases from J; junction bases left unmatched: 4. This CDR3 has 14 residues. Germline assignment: CDR1 SEHNR and CDR2 FQNEAQ (reference sequence). CDR3 sequence (DNA): TGTGCCAGCAGCTTACAAGGGGGCTCAGAGACCCAGTACTTC. It codes for CASSLQGGSETQYF.

This chain joins TRBV9 and TRBJ1-2; 12 positions match TRBD1. The J segment lost 8 bases and the V segment lost 0 bases, leaving 8 bases of the junction unmatched. This CDR3 is 16 amino acids long. Germline V gene lookup returns CDR1 SGDLS and CDR2 YYNGEE. CDR3 residues: CASSVGGWGQGAGYTF. The CDR3 bases are TGTGCCAGCAGCGTAGGCGGGTGGGGACAGGGGGCCGGCTACACCTTC.

V is TRBV5-1 and J is TRBJ1-5; D ambiguous. Trimming removed 4 bases at V and 6 bases at J, with 17 bases between. Germline loops: CDR1 SGHRS, CDR2 YFSETQ. CDR3 length: 15 amino acids. CDR3 in amino acids: CASSPLGETGQPQHF. CDR3 coding DNA: TGCGCCAGCAGCCCCCTGGGAGAGACCGGTCAGCCCCAGCATTTT.